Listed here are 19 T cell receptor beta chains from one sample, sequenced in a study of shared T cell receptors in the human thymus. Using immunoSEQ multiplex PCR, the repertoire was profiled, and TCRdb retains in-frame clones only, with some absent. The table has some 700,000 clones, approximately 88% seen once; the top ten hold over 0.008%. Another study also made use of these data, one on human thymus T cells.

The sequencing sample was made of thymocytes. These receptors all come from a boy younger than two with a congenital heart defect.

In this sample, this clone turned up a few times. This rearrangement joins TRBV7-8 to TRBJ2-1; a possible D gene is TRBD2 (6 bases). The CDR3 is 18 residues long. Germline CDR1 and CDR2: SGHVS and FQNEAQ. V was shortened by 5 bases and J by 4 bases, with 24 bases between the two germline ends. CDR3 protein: CASSLPSKPSESYNEQFF. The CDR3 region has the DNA TGTGCCAGCAGCCTCCCCTCGAAACCTAGCGAGAGTTACAATGAGCAGTTCTTC.

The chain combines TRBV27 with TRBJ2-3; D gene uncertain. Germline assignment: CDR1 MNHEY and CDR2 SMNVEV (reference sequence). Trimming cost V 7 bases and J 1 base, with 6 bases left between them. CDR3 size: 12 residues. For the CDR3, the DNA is TGTGCCAGCAACAGCCGCACAGATACGCAGTATTTT. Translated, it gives CASNSRTDTQYF.

CDR3 bases: TGCGCCAGCAGCTTGCTGCGGGAGGGGGGTTCCAGCTCCTACAATGAGCAGTTCTTC. Translating gives CASSLLREGGSSSYNEQFF. V is TRBV5-1 and J is TRBJ2-1, with TRBD2 identical over 9 bases. This CDR3 is 19 amino acids long. Germline V CDR1 and CDR2: SGHRS, YFSETQ. V lost 1 base to trimming and J lost 0 bases; unmatched junction nucleotides: 11.

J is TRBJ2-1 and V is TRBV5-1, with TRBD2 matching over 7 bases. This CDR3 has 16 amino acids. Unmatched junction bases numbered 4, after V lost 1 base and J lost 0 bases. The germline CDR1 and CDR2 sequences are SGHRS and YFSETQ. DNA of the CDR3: TGCGCCAGCAGCTTGCCCCGGACTAGCTCCTACAATGAGCAGTTCTTC. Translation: CASSLPRTSSYNEQFF.

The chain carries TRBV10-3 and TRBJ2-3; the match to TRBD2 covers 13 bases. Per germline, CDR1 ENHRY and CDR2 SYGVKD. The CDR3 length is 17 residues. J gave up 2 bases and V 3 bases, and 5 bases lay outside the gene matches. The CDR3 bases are TGTGCCATCAGTGACCTCGGACTAGCGGGAGACACAGATACGCAGTATTTT. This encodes CAISDLGLAGDTDTQYF.

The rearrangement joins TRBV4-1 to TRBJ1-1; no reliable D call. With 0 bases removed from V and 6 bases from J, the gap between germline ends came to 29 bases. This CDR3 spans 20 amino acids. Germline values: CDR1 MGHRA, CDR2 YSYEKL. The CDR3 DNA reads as TGCGCCAGCAGCCAAGAGGCCGGGGAGTCCCGGGGTCGGTTTGGAGCTGAAGCTTTCTTT. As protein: CASSQEAGESRGRFGAEAFF.

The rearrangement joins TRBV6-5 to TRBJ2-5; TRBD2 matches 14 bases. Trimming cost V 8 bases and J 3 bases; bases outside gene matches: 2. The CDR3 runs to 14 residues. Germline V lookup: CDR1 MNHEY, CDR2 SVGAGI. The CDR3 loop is CASQGLAGEETQYF. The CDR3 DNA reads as TGTGCCAGCCAGGGACTAGCGGGAGAAGAGACCCAGTACTTC.

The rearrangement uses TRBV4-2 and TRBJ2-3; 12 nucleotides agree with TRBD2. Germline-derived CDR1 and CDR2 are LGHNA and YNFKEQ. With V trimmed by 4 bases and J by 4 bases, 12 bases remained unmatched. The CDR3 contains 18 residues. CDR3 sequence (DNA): TGTGCCAGCAGCCCCGGAGAGACTAGCGGGAGTTGGGCAGATACGCAGTATTTT. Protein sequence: CASSPGETSGSWADTQYF.

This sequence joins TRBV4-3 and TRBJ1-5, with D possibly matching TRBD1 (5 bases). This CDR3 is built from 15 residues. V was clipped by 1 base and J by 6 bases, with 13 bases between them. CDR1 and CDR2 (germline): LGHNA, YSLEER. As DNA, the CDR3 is TGCGCCAGCAGCCAAGTGGGGGGAGTGGGTCAGCCCCAGCATTTT. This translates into CASSQVGGVGQPQHF.

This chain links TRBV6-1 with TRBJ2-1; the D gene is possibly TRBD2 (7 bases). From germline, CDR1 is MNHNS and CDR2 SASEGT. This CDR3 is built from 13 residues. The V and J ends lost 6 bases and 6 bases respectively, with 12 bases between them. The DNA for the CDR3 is TGTGCCAGCAGGGGGAGGGGGAGCAATGAGCAGTTCTTC. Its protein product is CASRGRGSNEQFF.

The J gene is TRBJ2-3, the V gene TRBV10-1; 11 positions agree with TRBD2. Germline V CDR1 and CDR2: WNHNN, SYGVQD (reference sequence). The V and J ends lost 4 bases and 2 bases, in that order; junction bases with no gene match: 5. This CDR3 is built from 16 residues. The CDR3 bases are TGCGCCAGCAGTGGGGCTAGCGGGAGGTCCACAGATACGCAGTATTTT. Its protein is CASSGASGRSTDTQYF.

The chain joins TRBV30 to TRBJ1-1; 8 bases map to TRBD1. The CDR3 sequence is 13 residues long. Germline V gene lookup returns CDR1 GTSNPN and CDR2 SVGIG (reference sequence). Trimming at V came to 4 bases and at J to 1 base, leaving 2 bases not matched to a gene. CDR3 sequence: CAWTGQGNTEAFF. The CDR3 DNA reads TGTGCCTGGACCGGACAGGGGAACACTGAAGCTTTCTTT.

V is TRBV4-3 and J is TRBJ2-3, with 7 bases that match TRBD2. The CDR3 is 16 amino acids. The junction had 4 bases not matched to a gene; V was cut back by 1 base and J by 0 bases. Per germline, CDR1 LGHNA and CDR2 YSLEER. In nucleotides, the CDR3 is TGCGCCAGCAGCCAAGTGATTAGCGGGAGCACAGATACGCAGTATTTT. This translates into CASSQVISGSTDTQYF.

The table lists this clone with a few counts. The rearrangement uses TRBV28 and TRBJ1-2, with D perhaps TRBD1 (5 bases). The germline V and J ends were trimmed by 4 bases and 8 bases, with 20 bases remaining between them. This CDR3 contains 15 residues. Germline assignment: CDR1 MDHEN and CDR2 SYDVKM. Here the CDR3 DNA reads TGTGCCAGCAGTTCTAGAAAGGGGCTGGTGCAGGGCTACACCTTC. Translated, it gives CASSSRKGLVQGYTF.

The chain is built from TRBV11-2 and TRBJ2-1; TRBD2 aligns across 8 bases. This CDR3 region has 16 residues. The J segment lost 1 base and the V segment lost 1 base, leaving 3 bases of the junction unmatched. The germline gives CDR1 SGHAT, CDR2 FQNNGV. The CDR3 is CASSLASSGSYNEQFF. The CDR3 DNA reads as TGTGCCAGCAGCTTAGCATCTAGCGGGTCCTACAATGAGCAGTTCTTC. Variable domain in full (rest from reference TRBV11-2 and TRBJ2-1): EAGVAQSPRYKIIEKRQSVAFWCNPISGHATLYWYQQILGQGPKLLIQFQNNGVVDDSQLPKDRFSAERLKGVDSTLKIQPAKLEDSAVYLCASSLASSGSYNEQFFGPGTRLTVL.

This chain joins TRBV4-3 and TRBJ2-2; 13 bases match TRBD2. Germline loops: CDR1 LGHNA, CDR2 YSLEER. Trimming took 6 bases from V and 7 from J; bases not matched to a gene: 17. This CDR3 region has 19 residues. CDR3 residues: CASSTRLAGGPPSDGELFF. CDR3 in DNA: TGCGCCAGCAGTACAAGACTAGCGGGAGGCCCCCCATCCGACGGGGAGCTGTTTTTT.

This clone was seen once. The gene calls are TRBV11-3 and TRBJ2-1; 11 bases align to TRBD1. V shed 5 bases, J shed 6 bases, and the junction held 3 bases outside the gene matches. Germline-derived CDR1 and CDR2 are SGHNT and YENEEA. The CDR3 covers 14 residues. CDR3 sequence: CASSRDRGTNEQFF. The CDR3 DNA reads TGTGCCAGCAGCCGGGACAGGGGGACCAATGAGCAGTTCTTC.

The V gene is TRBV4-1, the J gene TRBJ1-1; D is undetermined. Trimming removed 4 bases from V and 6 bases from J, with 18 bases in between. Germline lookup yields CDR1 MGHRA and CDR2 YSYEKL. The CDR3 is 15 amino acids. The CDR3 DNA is TGCGCCAGCAGCCCGTGGGCCGCAGTTGGCGCTGAAGCTTTCTTT. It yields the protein CASSPWAAVGAEAFF.

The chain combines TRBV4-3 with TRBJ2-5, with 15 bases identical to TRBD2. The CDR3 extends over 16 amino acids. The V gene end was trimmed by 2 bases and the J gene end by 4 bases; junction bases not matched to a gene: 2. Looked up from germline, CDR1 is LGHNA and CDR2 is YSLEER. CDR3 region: CASSQRTSGRGETQYF. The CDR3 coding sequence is TGCGCCAGCAGCCAACGGACTAGCGGGAGGGGAGAGACCCAGTACTTC.